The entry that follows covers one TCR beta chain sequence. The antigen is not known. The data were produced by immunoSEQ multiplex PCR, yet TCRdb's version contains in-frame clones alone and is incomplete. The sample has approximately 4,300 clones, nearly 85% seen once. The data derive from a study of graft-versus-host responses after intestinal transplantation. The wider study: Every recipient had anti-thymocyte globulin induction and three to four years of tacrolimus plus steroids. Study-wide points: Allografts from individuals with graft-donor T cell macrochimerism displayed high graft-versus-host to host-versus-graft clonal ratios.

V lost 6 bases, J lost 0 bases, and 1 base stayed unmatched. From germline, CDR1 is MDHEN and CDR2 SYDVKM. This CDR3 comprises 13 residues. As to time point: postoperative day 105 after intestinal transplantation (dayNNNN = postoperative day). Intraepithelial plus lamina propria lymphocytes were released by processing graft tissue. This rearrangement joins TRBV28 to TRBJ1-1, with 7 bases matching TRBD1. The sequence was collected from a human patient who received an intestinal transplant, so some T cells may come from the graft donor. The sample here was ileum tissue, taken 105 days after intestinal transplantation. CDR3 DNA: TGTGCCAGCAGGGGACAGCTGAACACTGAAGCTTTCTTT. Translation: CASRGQLNTEAFF. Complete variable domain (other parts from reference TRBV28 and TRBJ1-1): DVKVTQSSRYLVKRTGEKVFLECVQDMDHENMFWYRQDPGLGLRLIYFSYDVKMKEKGDIPEGYSVSREKKERFSLILESASTNQTSMYLCASRGQLNTEAFFGQGTRLTVV.